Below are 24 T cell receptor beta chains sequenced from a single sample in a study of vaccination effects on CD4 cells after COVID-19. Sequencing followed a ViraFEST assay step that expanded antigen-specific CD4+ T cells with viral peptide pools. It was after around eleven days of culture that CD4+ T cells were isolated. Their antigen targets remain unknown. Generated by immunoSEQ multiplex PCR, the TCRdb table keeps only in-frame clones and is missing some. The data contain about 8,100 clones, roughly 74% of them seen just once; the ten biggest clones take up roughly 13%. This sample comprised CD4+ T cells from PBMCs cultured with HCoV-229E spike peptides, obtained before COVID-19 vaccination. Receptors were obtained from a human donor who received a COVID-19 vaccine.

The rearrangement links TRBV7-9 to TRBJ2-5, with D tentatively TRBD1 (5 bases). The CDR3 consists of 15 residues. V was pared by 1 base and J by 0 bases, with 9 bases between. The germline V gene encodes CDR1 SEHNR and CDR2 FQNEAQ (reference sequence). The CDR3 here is CASSLVGANQETQYF. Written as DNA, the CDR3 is TGTGCCAGCAGCTTAGTTGGGGCAAACCAAGAGACCCAGTACTTC.

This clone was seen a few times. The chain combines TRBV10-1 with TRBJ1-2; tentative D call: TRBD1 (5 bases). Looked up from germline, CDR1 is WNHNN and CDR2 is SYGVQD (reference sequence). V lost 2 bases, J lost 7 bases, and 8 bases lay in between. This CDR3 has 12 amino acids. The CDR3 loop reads CASSEGDSGYTF. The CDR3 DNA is TGCGCCAGCAGTGAGGGTGACAGTGGCTACACCTTC.

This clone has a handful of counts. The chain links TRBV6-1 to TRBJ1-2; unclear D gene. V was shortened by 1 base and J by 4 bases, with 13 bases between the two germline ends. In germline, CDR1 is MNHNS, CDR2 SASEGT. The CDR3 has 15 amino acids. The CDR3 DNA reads TGTGCCAGCAGTGAAGAGAGCACAGCGATCTATGGCTACACCTTC. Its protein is CASSEESTAIYGYTF.

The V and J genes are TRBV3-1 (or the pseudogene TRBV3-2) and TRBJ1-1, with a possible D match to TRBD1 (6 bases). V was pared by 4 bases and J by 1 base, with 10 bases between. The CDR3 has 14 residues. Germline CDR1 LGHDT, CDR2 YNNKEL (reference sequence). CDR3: CASSPGTPNTEAFF. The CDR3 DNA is TGTGCCAGCAGCCCAGGGACACCGAACACTGAAGCTTTCTTT.

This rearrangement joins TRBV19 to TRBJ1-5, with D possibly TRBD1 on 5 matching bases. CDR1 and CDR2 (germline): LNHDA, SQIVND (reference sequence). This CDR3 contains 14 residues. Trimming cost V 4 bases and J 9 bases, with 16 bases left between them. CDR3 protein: CASSTDSGFWPQHF. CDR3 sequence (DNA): TGTGCCAGTAGTACCGACAGCGGGTTTTGGCCCCAGCATTTT.

CDR3 sequence: CASSSQRRGTQPQHF. CDR3 DNA: TGTGCCAGCAGTTCCCAGCGTCGGGGAACGCAGCCCCAGCATTTT. The genes are TRBV6-5 and TRBJ1-5; D ambiguous. V dropped 4 bases and J dropped 7 bases, with 17 bases sitting between them. CDR3 length: 15 amino acids. The germline V gene has CDR1 MNHEY and CDR2 SVGAGI.

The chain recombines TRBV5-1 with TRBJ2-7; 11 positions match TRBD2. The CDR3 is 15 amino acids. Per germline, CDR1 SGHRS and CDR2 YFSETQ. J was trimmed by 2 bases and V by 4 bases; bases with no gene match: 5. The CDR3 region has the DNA TGCGCCAGCAGCCAGGGACTAGCGGCCCCCTACGAGCAGTACTTC. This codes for CASSQGLAAPYEQYF.

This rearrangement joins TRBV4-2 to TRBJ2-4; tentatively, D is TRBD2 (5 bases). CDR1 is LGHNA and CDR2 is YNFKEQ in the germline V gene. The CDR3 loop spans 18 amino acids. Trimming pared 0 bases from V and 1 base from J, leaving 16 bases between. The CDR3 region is CASSQEVRLRVAKNIQYF. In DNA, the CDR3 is TGTGCCAGCAGCCAAGAGGTGCGACTGAGGGTCGCCAAAAACATTCAGTACTTC.

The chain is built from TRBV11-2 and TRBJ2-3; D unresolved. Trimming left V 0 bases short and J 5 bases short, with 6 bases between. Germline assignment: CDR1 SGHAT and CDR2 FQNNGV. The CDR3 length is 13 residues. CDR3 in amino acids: CASSLEEVDTQYF. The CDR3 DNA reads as TGTGCCAGCAGCTTAGAAGAAGTAGATACGCAGTATTTT.

The DNA of the CDR3 is TGTGCCAGCAGCCAAGTTAGGGGGACCCAGTACTTC. It codes for CASSQVRGTQYF. The chain employs TRBV3-1 (or the pseudogene TRBV3-2) and TRBJ2-5; possibly TRBD1 for D (5 bases). Germline V gives CDR1 LGHDT, CDR2 YNNKEL (reference sequence). The CDR3 consists of 12 residues. The V end lost 1 base, the J end lost 7 bases, and 7 bases lay between the germline ends.

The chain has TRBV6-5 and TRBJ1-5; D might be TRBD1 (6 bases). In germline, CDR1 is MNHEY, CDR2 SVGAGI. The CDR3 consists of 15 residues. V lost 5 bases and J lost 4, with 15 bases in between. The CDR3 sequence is CASSLSRGSNQPQHF. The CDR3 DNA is TGTGCCAGCAGTCTGTCCAGGGGTTCAAATCAGCCCCAGCATTTT.

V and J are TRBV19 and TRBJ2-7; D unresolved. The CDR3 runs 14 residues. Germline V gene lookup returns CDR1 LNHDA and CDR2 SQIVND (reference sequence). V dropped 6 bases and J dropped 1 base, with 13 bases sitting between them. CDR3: CASRSGSESYEQYF. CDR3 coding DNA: TGTGCCAGTAGATCCGGCTCGGAGTCCTACGAGCAGTACTTC.

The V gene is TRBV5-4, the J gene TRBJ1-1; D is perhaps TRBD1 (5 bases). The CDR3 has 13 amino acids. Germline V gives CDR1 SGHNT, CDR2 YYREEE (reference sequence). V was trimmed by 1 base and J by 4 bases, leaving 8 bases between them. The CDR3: CASSLWGSTEAFF. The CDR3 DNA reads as TGTGCCAGCAGCTTGTGGGGGAGCACTGAAGCTTTCTTT. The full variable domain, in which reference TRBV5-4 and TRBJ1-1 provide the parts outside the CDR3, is ETGVTQSPTHLIKTRGQQVTLRCSSQSGHNTVSWYQQALGQGPQFIFQYYREEENGRGNFPPRFSGLQFPNYSSELNVNALELDDSALYLCASSLWGSTEAFFGQGTRLTVV.

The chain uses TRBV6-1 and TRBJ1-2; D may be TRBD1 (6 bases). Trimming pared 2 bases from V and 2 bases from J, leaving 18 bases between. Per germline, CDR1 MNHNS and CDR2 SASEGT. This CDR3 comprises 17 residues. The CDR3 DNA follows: TGTGCCAGCAGTGAACTGGGACAACTCGGGAACAACTATGGCTACACCTTC. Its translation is CASSELGQLGNNYGYTF.

DNA for the CDR3: TGTGCCAGCTTGGGGGATTATTGGAACACTGAAGCTTTCTTT. Translating gives CASLGDYWNTEAFF. V usage is TRBV2 and J usage is TRBJ1-1; a weak D match, TRBD1 (5 bases). CDR3 size: 14 residues. The V gene lost 8 bases and the J gene lost 1 base, with 14 bases spanning the gap. Germline V lookup: CDR1 SNHLY, CDR2 FYNNEI. Supplemented by reference TRBV2 and TRBJ1-1, the full variable domain reads EPEVTQTPSHQVTQMGQEVILRCVPISNHLYFYWYRQILGQKVEFLVSFYNNEISEKSEIFDDQFSVERPDGSNFTLKIRSTKLEDSAMYFCASLGDYWNTEAFFGQGTRLTVV.

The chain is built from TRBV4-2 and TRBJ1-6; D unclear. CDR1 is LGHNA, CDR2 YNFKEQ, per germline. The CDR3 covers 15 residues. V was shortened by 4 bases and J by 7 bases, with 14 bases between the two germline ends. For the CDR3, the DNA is TGTGCCAGCAGCCCGATGGACGGAGGGAATTCACCCCTCCACTTT. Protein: CASSPMDGGNSPLHF.

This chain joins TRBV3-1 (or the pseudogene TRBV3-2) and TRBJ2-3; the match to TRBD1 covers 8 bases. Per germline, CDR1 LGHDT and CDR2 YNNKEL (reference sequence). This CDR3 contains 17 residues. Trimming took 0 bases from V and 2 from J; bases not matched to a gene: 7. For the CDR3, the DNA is TGTGCCAGCAGCCAAGAATCCCAGGGGGCCTACACAGATACGCAGTATTTT. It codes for CASSQESQGAYTDTQYF.

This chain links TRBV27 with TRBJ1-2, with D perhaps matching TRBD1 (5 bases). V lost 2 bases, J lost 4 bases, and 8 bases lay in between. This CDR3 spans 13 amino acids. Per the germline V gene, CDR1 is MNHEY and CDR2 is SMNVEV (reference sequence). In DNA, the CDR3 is TGTGCCAGCAGTTTAGAGGGACTCTATGGCTACACCTTC. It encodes CASSLEGLYGYTF.

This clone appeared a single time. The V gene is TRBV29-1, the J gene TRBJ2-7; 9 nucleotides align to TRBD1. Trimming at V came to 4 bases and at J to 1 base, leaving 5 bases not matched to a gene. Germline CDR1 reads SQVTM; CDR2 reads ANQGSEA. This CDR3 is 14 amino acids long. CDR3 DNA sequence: TGCAGCGTTGGGACAGGGGTTGGGTCCTACGAGCAGTACTTC. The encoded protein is CSVGTGVGSYEQYF.

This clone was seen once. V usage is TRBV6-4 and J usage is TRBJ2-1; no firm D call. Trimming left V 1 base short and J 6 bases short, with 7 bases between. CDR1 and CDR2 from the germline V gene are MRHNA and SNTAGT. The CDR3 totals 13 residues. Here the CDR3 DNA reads TGTGCCAGCAGTGACTTCGAAGGCAATGAGCAGTTCTTC. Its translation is CASSDFEGNEQFF.

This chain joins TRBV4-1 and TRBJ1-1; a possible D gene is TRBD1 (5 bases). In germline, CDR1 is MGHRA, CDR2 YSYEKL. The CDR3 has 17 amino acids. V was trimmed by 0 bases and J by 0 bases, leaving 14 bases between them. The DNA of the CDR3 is TGCGCCAGCAGCCAAGATACATTTAGGGGAGTGAACACTGAAGCTTTCTTT. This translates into CASSQDTFRGVNTEAFF.

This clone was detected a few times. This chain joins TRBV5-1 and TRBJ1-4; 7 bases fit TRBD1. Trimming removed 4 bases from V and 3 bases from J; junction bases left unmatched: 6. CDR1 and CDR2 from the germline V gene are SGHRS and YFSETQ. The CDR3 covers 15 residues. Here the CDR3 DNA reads TGCGCCAGCAGCCCTTGGGACAGTCCTAATGAAAAACTGTTTTTT. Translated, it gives CASSPWDSPNEKLFF.

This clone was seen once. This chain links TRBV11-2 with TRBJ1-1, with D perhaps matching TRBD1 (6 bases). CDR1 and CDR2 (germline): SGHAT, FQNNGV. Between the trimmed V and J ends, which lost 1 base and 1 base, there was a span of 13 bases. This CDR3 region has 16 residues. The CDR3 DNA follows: TGTGCCAGCAGCTTAGTAGTAGGGGGAGGGAACACTGAAGCTTTCTTT. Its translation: CASSLVVGGGNTEAFF. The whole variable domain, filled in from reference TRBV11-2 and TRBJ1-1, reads EAGVAQSPRYKIIEKRQSVAFWCNPISGHATLYWYQQILGQGPKLLIQFQNNGVVDDSQLPKDRFSAERLKGVDSTLKIQPAKLEDSAVYLCASSLVVGGGNTEAFFGQGTRLTVV.

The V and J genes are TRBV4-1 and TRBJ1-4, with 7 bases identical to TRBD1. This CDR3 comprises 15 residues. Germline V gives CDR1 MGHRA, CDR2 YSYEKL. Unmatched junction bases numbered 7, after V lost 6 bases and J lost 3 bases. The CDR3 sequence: CASRPPGQSNEKLFF. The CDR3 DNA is TGCGCCAGCAGGCCTCCGGGACAGTCTAATGAAAAACTGTTTTTT.